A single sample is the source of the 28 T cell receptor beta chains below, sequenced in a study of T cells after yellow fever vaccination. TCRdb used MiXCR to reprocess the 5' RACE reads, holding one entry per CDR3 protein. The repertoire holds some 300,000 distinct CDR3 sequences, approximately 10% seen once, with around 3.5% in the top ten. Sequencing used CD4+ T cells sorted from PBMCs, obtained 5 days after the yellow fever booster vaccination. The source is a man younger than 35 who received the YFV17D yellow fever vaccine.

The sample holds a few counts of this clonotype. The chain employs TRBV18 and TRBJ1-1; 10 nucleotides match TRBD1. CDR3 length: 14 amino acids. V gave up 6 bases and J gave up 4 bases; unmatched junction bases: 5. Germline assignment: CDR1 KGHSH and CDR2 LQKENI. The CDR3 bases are TGTGCCAGCTCCGGACAGGGGGGCGTCACTGAAGCTTTCTTT. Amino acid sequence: CASSGQGGVTEAFF.

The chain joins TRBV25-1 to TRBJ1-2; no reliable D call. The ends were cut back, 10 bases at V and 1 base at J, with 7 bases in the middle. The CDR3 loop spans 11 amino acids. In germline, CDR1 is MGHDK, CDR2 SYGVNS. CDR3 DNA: TGTGCCACCGCCTTTAACTATGGCTACACCTTC. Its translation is CATAFNYGYTF.

The CDR3 here is CSVEKTMNTEAFF. The CDR3 DNA sequence: TGCAGCGTTGAGAAGACTATGAACACTGAAGCTTTCTTT. The chain links TRBV29-1 to TRBJ1-1; D call uncertain. The CDR3 is made up of 13 amino acids. From germline, CDR1 is SQVTM and CDR2 ANQGSEA. V was clipped by 3 bases and J by 0 bases, with 8 bases between them.

This chain's CDR3 is CASSQTESYGKQYF. CDR3 in DNA: TGTGCCAGCAGCCAGACAGAGTCCTACGGGAAGCAGTACTTC. This chain joins TRBV3-1 and TRBJ2-7; perhaps D is TRBD1 or TRBD2 (5 bases each). CDR1 and CDR2 from the germline V gene are LGHDT and YNNKEL (reference sequence). V was pared by 3 bases and J by 8 bases, with 17 bases between. The CDR3 consists of 14 residues.

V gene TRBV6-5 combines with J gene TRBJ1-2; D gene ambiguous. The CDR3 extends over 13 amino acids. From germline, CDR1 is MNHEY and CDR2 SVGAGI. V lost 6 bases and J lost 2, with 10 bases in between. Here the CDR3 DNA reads TGTGCCAGCAGACCTTACGGAAACTATGGCTACACCTTC. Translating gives CASRPYGNYGYTF.

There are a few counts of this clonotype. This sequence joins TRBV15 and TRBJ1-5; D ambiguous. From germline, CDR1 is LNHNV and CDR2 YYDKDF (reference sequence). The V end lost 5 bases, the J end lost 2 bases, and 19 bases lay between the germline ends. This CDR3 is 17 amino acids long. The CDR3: CATSGNVRAQGNQPQHF. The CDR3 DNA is TGTGCCACCAGCGGGAACGTCAGAGCCCAGGGCAATCAGCCCCAGCATTTT.

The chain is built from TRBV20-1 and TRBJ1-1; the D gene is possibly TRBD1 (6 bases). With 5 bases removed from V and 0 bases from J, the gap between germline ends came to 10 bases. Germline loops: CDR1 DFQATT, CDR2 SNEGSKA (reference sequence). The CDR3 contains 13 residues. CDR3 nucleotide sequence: TGCAGTGCTGACGGACAGTTGAACACTGAAGCTTTCTTT. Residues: CSADGQLNTEAFF.

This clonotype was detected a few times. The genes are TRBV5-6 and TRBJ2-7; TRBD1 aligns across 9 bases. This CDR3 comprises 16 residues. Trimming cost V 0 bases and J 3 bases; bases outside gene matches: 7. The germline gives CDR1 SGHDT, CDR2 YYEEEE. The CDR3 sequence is CASSLDRRTGVYEQYF. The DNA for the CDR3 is TGTGCCAGCAGCTTGGACCGCAGGACAGGGGTCTACGAGCAGTACTTC. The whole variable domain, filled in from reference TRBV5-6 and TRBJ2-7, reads DAGVTQSPTHLIKTRGQQVTLRCSPKSGHDTVSWYQQALGQGPQFIFQYYEEEERQRGNFPDRFSGHQFPNYSSELNVNALLLGDSALYLCASSLDRRTGVYEQYFGPGTRLTVT.

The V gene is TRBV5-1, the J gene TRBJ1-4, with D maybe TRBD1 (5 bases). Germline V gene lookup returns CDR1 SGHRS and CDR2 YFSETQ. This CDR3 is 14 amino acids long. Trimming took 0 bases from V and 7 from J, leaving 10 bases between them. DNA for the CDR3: TGCGCCAGCAGCTTGGGCAGGGTGGGTGAAAAACTGTTTTTT. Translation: CASSLGRVGEKLFF.

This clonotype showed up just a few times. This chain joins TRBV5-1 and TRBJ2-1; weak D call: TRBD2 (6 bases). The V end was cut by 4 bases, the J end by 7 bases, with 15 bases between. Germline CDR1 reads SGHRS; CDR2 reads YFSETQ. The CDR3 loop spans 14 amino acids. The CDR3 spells CASSEASAGNEQFF. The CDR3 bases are TGCGCCAGCAGCGAGGCTTCGGCGGGGAATGAGCAGTTCTTC.

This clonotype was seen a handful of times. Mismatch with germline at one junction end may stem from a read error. CDR3 sequence: CDSSYGYTEAFF. Written as DNA, the CDR3 is TGTGACAGCAGTTACGGCTACACTGAAGCTTTCTTT. The rearrangement joins TRBV6-2 or TRBV6-3 to TRBJ1-1; D is uncertain. The CDR3 totals 12 residues. The germline V gene encodes CDR1 MNHEY and CDR2 SVGEGT.

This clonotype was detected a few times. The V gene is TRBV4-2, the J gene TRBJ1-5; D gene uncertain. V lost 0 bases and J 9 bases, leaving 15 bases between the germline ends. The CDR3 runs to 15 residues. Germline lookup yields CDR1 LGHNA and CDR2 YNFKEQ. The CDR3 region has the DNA TGTGCCAGCAGCCAAGATGTCAGTACCGGTGGGCCCCAGCATTTT. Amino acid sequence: CASSQDVSTGGPQHF.

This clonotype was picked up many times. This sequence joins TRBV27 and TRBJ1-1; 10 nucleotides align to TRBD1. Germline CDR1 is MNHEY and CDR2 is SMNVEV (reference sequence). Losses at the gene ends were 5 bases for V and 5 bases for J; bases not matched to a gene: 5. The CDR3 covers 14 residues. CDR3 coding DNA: TGTGCCAGCAGTAAATGGGACAGGGGAACTGAAGCTTTCTTT. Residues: CASSKWDRGTEAFF.

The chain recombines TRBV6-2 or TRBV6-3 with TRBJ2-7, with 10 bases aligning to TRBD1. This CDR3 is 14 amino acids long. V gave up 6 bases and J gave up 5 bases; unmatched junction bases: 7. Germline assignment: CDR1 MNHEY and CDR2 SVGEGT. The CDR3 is CASSGTGVINEQYV. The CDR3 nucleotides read TGTGCCAGCAGCGGGACAGGGGTTATCAACGAGCAGTACGTC.

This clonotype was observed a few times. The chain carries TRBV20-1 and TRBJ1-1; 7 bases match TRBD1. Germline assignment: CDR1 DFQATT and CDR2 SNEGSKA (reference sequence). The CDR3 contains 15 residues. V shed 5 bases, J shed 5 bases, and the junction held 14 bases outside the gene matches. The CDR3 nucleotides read TGCAGTGCTCCCAGACAGGGTGGGGTGGGGACTGAAGCTTTCTTT. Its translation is CSAPRQGGVGTEAFF.

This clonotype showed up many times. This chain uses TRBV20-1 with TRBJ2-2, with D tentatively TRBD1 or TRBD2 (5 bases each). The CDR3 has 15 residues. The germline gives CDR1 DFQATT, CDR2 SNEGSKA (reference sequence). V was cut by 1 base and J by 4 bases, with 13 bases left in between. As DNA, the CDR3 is TGCAGTGCTAGAGGGGGGAATTCCCCCACCGGGGAGCTGTTTTTT. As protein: CSARGGNSPTGELFF.

The CDR3 here is CASSLERTGENYGYTF. In DNA, the CDR3 is TGTGCCAGCAGCTTAGAAAGGACAGGGGAGAACTATGGCTACACCTTC. The rearrangement links TRBV11-2 to TRBJ1-2, with 9 bases aligning to TRBD1. V lost 0 bases to trimming and J lost 2 bases; unmatched junction nucleotides: 4. The CDR3 is 16 amino acids. Germline V gene sequence: CDR1 SGHAT, CDR2 FQNNGV. Looking up the rest from reference TRBV11-2 and TRBJ1-2 gives the full variable domain: EAGVAQSPRYKIIEKRQSVAFWCNPISGHATLYWYQQILGQGPKLLIQFQNNGVVDDSQLPKDRFSAERLKGVDSTLKIQPAKLEDSAVYLCASSLERTGENYGYTFGSGTRLTVV.

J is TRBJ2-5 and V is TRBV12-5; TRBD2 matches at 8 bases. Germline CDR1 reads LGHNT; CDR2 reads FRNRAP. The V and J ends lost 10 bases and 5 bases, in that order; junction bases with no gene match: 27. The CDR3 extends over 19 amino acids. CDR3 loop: CATGLRYGSGGVNRETQYF. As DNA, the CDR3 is TGTGCTACCGGCCTCCGGTACGGGTCCGGGGGGGTCAATAGGGAGACCCAGTACTTC.

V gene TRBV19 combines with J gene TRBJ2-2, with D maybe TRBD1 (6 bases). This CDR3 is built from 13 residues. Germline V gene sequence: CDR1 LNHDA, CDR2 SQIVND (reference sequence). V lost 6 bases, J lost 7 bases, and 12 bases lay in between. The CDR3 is CASRRTGIGELFF. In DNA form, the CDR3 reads TGTGCCAGTAGACGAACAGGGATCGGGGAGCTGTTTTTT.

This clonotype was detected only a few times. CDR3 nucleotide sequence: TGTGCCTGGAGTGGAGGACAGCCGAGAGCCAACTATGGCTACACCTTC. Its translation: CAWSGGQPRANYGYTF. V gene TRBV30 combines with J gene TRBJ1-2; D is possibly TRBD1 (6 bases). The CDR3 covers 16 residues. The ends were cut back, 1 base at V and 2 bases at J, with 17 bases in the middle. Germline V lookup: CDR1 GTSNPN, CDR2 SVGIG (reference sequence).

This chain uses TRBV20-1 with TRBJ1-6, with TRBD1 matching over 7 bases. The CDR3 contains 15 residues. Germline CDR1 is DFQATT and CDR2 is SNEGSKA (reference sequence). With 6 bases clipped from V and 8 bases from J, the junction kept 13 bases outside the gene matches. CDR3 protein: CSAQGGRALYSPLHF. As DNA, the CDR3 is TGCAGTGCCCAGGGGGGCAGGGCCCTTTATTCACCCCTCCACTTT.

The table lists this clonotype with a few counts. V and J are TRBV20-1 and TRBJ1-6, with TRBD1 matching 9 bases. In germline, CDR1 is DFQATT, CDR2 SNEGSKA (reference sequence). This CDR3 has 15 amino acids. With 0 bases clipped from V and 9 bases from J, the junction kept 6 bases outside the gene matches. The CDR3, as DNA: TGCAGTGCTAGAGATCCGGGACAGGGCTCTTCACCCCTCCACTTT. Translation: CSARDPGQGSSPLHF.

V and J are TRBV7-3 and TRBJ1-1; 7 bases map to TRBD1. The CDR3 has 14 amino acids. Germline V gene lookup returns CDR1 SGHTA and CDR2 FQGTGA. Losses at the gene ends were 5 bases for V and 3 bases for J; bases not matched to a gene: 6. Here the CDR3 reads CASSPSTGHTEAFF. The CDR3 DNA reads TGTGCCAGCAGCCCGTCGACAGGGCACACTGAAGCTTTCTTT.

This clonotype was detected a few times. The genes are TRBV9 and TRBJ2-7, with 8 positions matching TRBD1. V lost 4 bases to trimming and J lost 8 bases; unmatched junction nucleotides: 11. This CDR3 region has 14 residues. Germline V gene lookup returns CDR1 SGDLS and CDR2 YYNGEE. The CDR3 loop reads CASSSGDRPLKQYF. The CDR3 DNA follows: TGTGCCAGCAGCTCGGGGGACAGGCCCCTCAAGCAGTACTTC.

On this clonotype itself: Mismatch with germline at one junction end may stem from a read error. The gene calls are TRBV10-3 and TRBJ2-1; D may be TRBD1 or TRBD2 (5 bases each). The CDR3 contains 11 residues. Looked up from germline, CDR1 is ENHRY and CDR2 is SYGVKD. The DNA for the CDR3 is TGTGCCATCAGTGAACCGGGACCCCAGGTCTTC. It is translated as CAISEPGPQVF.

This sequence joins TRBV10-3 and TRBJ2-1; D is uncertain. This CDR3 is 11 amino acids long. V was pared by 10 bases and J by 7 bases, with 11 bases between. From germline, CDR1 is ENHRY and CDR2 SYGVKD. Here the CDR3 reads CASSLTNEQFF. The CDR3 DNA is TGTGCCAGCTCCCTTACGAATGAGCAGTTCTTC.

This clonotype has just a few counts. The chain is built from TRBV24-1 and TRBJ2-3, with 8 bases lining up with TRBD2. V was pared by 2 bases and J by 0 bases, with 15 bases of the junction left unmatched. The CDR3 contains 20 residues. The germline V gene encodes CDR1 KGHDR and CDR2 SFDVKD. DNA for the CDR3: TGTGCCACCAGTGATTCCCGGACTAGCCCGCTCTATGGTAGCACAGATACGCAGTATTTT. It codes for CATSDSRTSPLYGSTDTQYF.

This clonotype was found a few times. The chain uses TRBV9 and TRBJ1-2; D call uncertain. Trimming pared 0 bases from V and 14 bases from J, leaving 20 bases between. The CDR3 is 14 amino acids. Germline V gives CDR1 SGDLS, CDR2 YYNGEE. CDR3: CASSVVSGSVLRTF. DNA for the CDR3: TGTGCCAGCAGCGTAGTCTCCGGGAGTGTCCTAAGGACCTTC.